The 18 T cell receptor beta chains below come from one sample, sequenced in a study of blood T cell repertoires in COVID-19. TCRdb's table, derived via immunoSEQ multiplex PCR, lists solely in-frame clones and lacks some. Of about 42,000 clones in the sample, around 84% were seen once. The sample taken for sequencing was peripheral blood. The receptors stem from a human donor in a cohort sampled during active COVID-19.

The V and J genes are TRBV5-1 and TRBJ2-7; 8 positions agree with TRBD1. There are 16 residues in the CDR3. Trimming removed 0 bases from V and 5 bases from J; junction bases left unmatched: 10. Germline V gene lookup returns CDR1 SGHRS and CDR2 YFSETQ. The CDR3 sequence is CASSLGTGSLLDEQYF. The CDR3 nucleotides are TGCGCCAGCAGCTTGGGGACAGGGTCCCTTTTAGACGAGCAGTACTTC.

The V gene is TRBV7-2, the J gene TRBJ2-2; D remains unclear. CDR3 length: 14 residues. Per the germline V gene, CDR1 is SGHTA and CDR2 is FQGNSA. V lost 1 base to trimming and J lost 6 bases, with 9 bases between them. This CDR3 is CASSLGGSAGELFF. In DNA form, the CDR3 reads TGTGCCAGCAGCTTAGGAGGCAGCGCCGGGGAGCTGTTTTTT.

The rearrangement uses TRBV6-5 and TRBJ1-2; no reliable D call. Looked up from germline, CDR1 is MNHEY and CDR2 is SVGAGI. This CDR3 comprises 16 residues. The V end lost 2 bases, the J end lost 13 bases, and 26 bases lay between the germline ends. Here the CDR3 reads CASSYGRLSWEFLSTF. CDR3 DNA sequence: TGTGCCAGCAGTTACGGAAGACTATCGTGGGAGTTCCTCTCCACCTTC.

This clone was seen only a few times. The chain joins TRBV29-1 to TRBJ1-1; D might be TRBD1 (6 bases). The V and J ends lost 8 bases and 0 bases respectively, with 16 bases between them. The CDR3 consists of 14 residues. From germline, CDR1 is SQVTM and CDR2 ANQGSEA. The CDR3 DNA reads TGCAGCTATCGGACAGTTCCCATGAACACTGAAGCTTTCTTT. Its protein is CSYRTVPMNTEAFF. Using reference TRBV29-1 and TRBJ1-1 for the parts outside the CDR3, the full variable domain is SAVISQKPSRDICQRGTSLTIQCQVDSQVTMMFWYRQQPGQSLTLIATANQGSEATYESGFVIDKFPISRPNLTFSTLTVSNMSPEDSSIYLCSYRTVPMNTEAFFGQGTRLTVV.

The chain employs TRBV15 and TRBJ2-2; D might be TRBD2 (6 bases). The V gene's germline CDR1 is LNHNV and CDR2 YYDKDF (reference sequence). This CDR3 spans 16 amino acids. V gave up 0 bases and J gave up 2 bases, with 10 bases separating them. The CDR3 protein is CATSRDWRDNTGELFF. The CDR3 DNA reads TGTGCCACCAGCAGAGATTGGCGGGATAACACCGGGGAGCTGTTTTTT.

The CDR3 DNA reads as TGCGCCAGCAGCCAAAGACAGGGTATTTCTGGAAACACCATATATTTT. It is translated as CASSQRQGISGNTIYF. V gene TRBV5-1 combines with J gene TRBJ1-3; 7 nucleotides line up with TRBD1. V shed 4 bases, J shed 1 base, and the junction held 8 bases outside the gene matches. The CDR3 runs 16 residues. Germline values: CDR1 SGHRS, CDR2 YFSETQ.

The chain links TRBV4-3 to TRBJ2-1, with TRBD2 matching over 11 bases. The CDR3 covers 16 residues. Germline assignment: CDR1 LGHNA and CDR2 YSLEER. The J segment lost 5 bases and the V segment lost 1 base, leaving 4 bases of the junction unmatched. CDR3 DNA sequence: TGCGCCAGCAGCCAAGGACTAGCGGGGACTCACAATGAGCAGTTCTTC. It translates to CASSQGLAGTHNEQFF.

This chain joins TRBV5-6 and TRBJ2-7, with D perhaps matching TRBD1 (6 bases). The CDR3 consists of 13 residues. Trimming shortened V by 0 bases and J by 5 bases, and 9 bases separated the two germline ends. Germline assignment: CDR1 SGHDT and CDR2 YYEEEE. In nucleotides, the CDR3 is TGTGCCAGCAGCTTGGGAAACAGGGACGAGCAGTACTTC. Translated: CASSLGNRDEQYF.

The V call is TRBV6-5, the J call TRBJ2-5; weak D call: TRBD1 (6 bases). V lost 6 bases and J lost 3, with 14 bases in between. The CDR3 has 14 residues. CDR1 and CDR2 (germline): MNHEY, SVGAGI. The CDR3 DNA is TGTGCCAGCAGCACCGCCTCAGGGGAAGAGACCCAGTACTTC. As protein: CASSTASGEETQYF.

In this sample, this clone turned up a few times. The chain uses TRBV5-4 and TRBJ1-5; no definite D call. The CDR3 is made up of 14 amino acids. Germline CDR1 is SGHNT and CDR2 is YYREEE (reference sequence). V was shortened by 4 bases and J by 9 bases, with 17 bases between the two germline ends. CDR3 sequence reads: CASSANAGEGPQHF. As DNA, the CDR3 is TGTGCCAGCAGCGCCAATGCCGGCGAGGGGCCCCAGCATTTT. Filled out from reference TRBV5-4 and TRBJ1-5, the complete variable domain reads ETGVTQSPTHLIKTRGQQVTLRCSSQSGHNTVSWYQQALGQGPQFIFQYYREEENGRGNFPPRFSGLQFPNYSSELNVNALELDDSALYLCASSANAGEGPQHFGDGTRLSIL.

The V and J genes are TRBV18 and TRBJ2-2; D is uncertain. Germline lookup yields CDR1 KGHSH and CDR2 LQKENI. This CDR3 has 16 residues. V was clipped by 3 bases and J by 0 bases, with 11 bases between them. CDR3 protein: CASSPLPKSNTGELFF. CDR3 sequence (DNA): TGTGCCAGCTCACCCCTACCTAAATCGAACACCGGGGAGCTGTTTTTT.

The rearrangement joins TRBV19 to TRBJ2-6; D possibly corresponds to TRBD2 (6 bases). CDR1 and CDR2 (germline): LNHDA, SQIVND (reference sequence). The CDR3 is made up of 17 amino acids. The V and J ends lost 3 bases and 1 base respectively, with 13 bases between them. CDR3 DNA: TGTGCCAGTAGTATTGGTCTCGGGGGATCTGGGGCCAACGTCCTGACTTTC. It specifies CASSIGLGGSGANVLTF.

The chain has TRBV5-1 and TRBJ1-2; the match to TRBD1 covers 9 bases. The CDR3 is 14 amino acids. Germline V gene lookup returns CDR1 SGHRS and CDR2 YFSETQ. V was clipped by 1 base and J by 5 bases; unmatched bases: 3. The CDR3 loop reads CASSLTGGEYGYTF. The CDR3 DNA reads as TGCGCCAGCAGCTTGACAGGGGGCGAATATGGCTACACCTTC.

The rearrangement links TRBV18 to TRBJ2-3; D unresolved. The germline gives CDR1 KGHSH, CDR2 LQKENI. This CDR3 region has 15 residues. V lost 2 bases to trimming and J lost 0 bases, with 9 bases between them. The CDR3 region is CASSPGASSTDTQYF. CDR3 nucleotides: TGTGCCAGCTCACCAGGTGCCAGTAGCACAGATACGCAGTATTTT.

This sequence joins TRBV19 and TRBJ1-2, with 7 bases lining up with TRBD1. CDR1 is LNHDA, CDR2 SQIVND, per germline (reference sequence). The J segment lost 7 bases and the V segment lost 5 bases, leaving 4 bases of the junction unmatched. The CDR3 sequence is 12 residues long. CDR3 protein: CASSRQGVGYTF. In nucleotides, the CDR3 is TGTGCCAGTAGTCGACAGGGCGTTGGCTACACCTTC.

The chain recombines TRBV3-1 (or the pseudogene TRBV3-2) with TRBJ1-2, with TRBD1 matching 7 bases. The CDR3 totals 14 residues. Germline loops: CDR1 LGHDT, CDR2 YNNKEL (reference sequence). V lost 0 bases and J lost 8; bases outside the gene matches: 6. The CDR3 coding sequence is TGTGCCAGCAGCCAAGACAGGGGGATGGGCGGCTACACCTTC. Encoded protein: CASSQDRGMGGYTF.

This clone was detected once. The chain has TRBV4-3 and TRBJ1-1; 9 bases align to TRBD1. Germline CDR1 LGHNA, CDR2 YSLEER. The CDR3 totals 16 residues. The J segment lost 4 bases and the V segment lost 1 base, leaving 7 bases of the junction unmatched. Here the CDR3 DNA reads TGCGCCAGCAGCCAAGCCTACAGGGGGCTCGGCACTGAAGCTTTCTTT. Its protein is CASSQAYRGLGTEAFF.

This chain joins TRBV5-4 and TRBJ1-2; 8 nucleotides align to TRBD1. The CDR3 length is 14 residues. Germline V CDR1 and CDR2: SGHNT, YYREEE (reference sequence). V was pared by 0 bases and J by 6 bases, with 4 bases of the junction left unmatched. This CDR3 reads CASSLVDREDGYTF. The CDR3 DNA follows: TGTGCCAGCAGCTTGGTGGACAGGGAAGATGGCTACACCTTC.